A single sample is the source of the 29 T cell receptor beta chains below, sequenced in a study of identical twins. TCRdb reanalysed the 5' RACE reads using MiXCR and keeps one entry per CDR3 protein. The repertoire has 500,000 to 600,000 distinct CDR3 sequences, 22% of them found once; the top ten carry 0.91%. The data were also submitted as part of a second study, on T cells expressing NK-cell markers.

Sequenced input: CD4+ T cells sorted from blood. The origin of the receptors is a woman under 30 in good health.

This clonotype was recorded a few times. This chain connects TRBV20-1 to TRBJ2-1, with 8 bases that match TRBD2. The V segment lost 1 base and the J segment 3 bases; nucleotides outside the gene matches: 11. Per the germline V gene, CDR1 is DFQATT and CDR2 is SNEGSKA (reference sequence). CDR3 length: 17 residues. The CDR3 is CSARVRTGTRHYNEQFF. The DNA of the CDR3 is TGCAGTGCTAGAGTCAGAACCGGGACTAGACACTACAATGAGCAGTTCTTC.

This clonotype was detected only a few times. V is TRBV6-5 and J is TRBJ1-5; a weak D match, TRBD1 (5 bases). The CDR3 runs 13 residues. The germline CDR1 and CDR2 sequences are MNHEY and SVGAGI. V was pared by 2 bases and J by 6 bases, with 8 bases between. CDR3 in DNA: TGTGCCAGCAGTTACGCGGGGCGTCAGCCCCAGCATTTT. Protein sequence: CASSYAGRQPQHF.

This clonotype has only a few counts. This chain connects TRBV11-2 to TRBJ2-5, with TRBD2 matching 11 bases. J lost 1 base, V lost 5 bases, and 12 bases had no gene match. CDR3 length equals 18 residues. Germline V gene sequence: CDR1 SGHAT, CDR2 FQNNGV. The CDR3 coding sequence is TGTGCCAGCAGCCACCTAGCGGGAGGACTGAATATCCAAGAGACCCAGTACTTC. It yields the protein CASSHLAGGLNIQETQYF.

This clonotype came up a few times. This chain uses TRBV7-9 with TRBJ2-7, with D perhaps TRBD2 (5 bases). This CDR3 comprises 15 residues. V was clipped by 5 bases and J by 2 bases, with 16 bases between them. From germline, CDR1 is SEHNR and CDR2 FQNEAQ (reference sequence). The CDR3 DNA reads TGTGCCAGCAGCCGGGGAGCCGCAGAAGCCTACGAGCAGTACTTC. This codes for CASSRGAAEAYEQYF.

The chain uses TRBV20-1 and TRBJ1-1, with TRBD1 matching over 8 bases. The CDR3 runs to 15 residues. After removal of 4 bases from V and 1 base from J, the junction contained 8 bases not matched to a gene. Germline-derived CDR1 and CDR2 are DFQATT and SNEGSKA (reference sequence). CDR3 sequence: CSAKGQENSNTEAFF. CDR3 bases: TGCAGTGCTAAGGGACAGGAAAACTCGAACACTGAAGCTTTCTTT.

This chain uses TRBV6-5 with TRBJ2-1; 9 positions agree with TRBD2. In germline, CDR1 is MNHEY, CDR2 SVGAGI. J lost 5 bases, V lost 2 bases, and 1 base had no gene match. CDR3 size: 14 residues. The CDR3 coding sequence is TGTGCCAGCAGTTACCTAGCGGGGAACAATGAGCAGTTCTTC. As protein: CASSYLAGNNEQFF.

This clonotype appeared a single time. The chain links TRBV20-1 to TRBJ2-7; 9 positions match TRBD2. Germline V gives CDR1 DFQATT, CDR2 SNEGSKA (reference sequence). CDR3 length equals 14 residues. The junction had 5 bases not matched to a gene; V was cut back by 2 bases and J by 3 bases. CDR3: CSARSLAGNYEQYF. In DNA form, the CDR3 reads TGCAGTGCTAGAAGCCTAGCGGGGAACTACGAGCAGTACTTC.

This clonotype was observed a few times. The V gene is TRBV11-3, the J gene TRBJ2-7, with D possibly being TRBD1 or TRBD2 (5 bases each). There are 13 residues in the CDR3. The germline CDR1 and CDR2 sequences are SGHNT and YENEEA. V was pared by 1 base and J by 4 bases, with 8 bases between. CDR3 amino acids: CASSLGDLYEQYF. In DNA form, the CDR3 reads TGTGCCAGCAGCTTAGGGGACCTTTACGAGCAGTACTTC.

The chain links TRBV20-1 to TRBJ2-5; D is possibly TRBD2 (6 bases). There are 12 residues in the CDR3. The germline V gene has CDR1 DFQATT and CDR2 SNEGSKA (reference sequence). Trimming stripped 6 bases from V and 2 bases from J, with 10 bases between. The CDR3 sequence: CSARDFQETQYF. CDR3 in DNA: TGCAGTGCCAGGGACTTTCAAGAGACCCAGTACTTC.

This clonotype occurred a few times. The rearrangement links TRBV9 to TRBJ1-3; TRBD1 agrees at 9 bases. Trimming at V came to 3 bases and at J to 0 bases, leaving 10 bases not matched to a gene. The CDR3 runs 18 residues. Germline CDR1 SGDLS, CDR2 YYNGEE. CDR3 sequence reads: CASSGASGDRASGNTIYF. DNA of the CDR3: TGTGCCAGCAGCGGGGCCTCTGGGGACAGGGCCTCTGGAAACACCATATATTTT. Full variable domain (outside the CDR3, taken from reference TRBV9 and TRBJ1-3): DSGVTQTPKHLITATGQRVTLRCSPRSGDLSVYWYQQSLDQGLQFLIQYYNGEERAKGNILERFSAQQFPDLHSELNLSSLELGDSALYFCASSGASGDRASGNTIYFGEGSWLTVV.

This clonotype has a handful of counts. The junction shows a germline mismatch at one end, possibly a read error. This chain joins TRBV20-1 and TRBJ2-7, with 7 bases lining up with TRBD2. The germline gives CDR1 DFQATT, CDR2 SNEGSKA (reference sequence). The CDR3 extends over 14 amino acids. As DNA, the CDR3 is TGCAGGGCTAGCACCACTAGCGCCCCCAACGAGCAGTACTTC. It encodes CRASTTSAPNEQYF.

The CDR3 DNA is TGTGCCAGCGCCTCGGGACAACGCAATCAGCCCCAGCATTTT. Translated: CASASGQRNQPQHF. This chain joins TRBV27 and TRBJ1-5; possibly TRBD1 for D (6 bases). Deletions cut 8 bases from V and 2 bases from J, with 13 bases between. Germline assignment: CDR1 MNHEY and CDR2 SMNVEV (reference sequence). This CDR3 spans 14 amino acids.

This chain links TRBV7-2 with TRBJ2-5, with 10 bases lining up with TRBD2. Germline V gene lookup returns CDR1 SGHTA and CDR2 FQGNSA. The V and J ends lost 5 bases and 2 bases, in that order; junction bases with no gene match: 8. The CDR3 spans 16 residues. CDR3 sequence reads: CASSRSSGGPQETQYF. Written as DNA, the CDR3 is TGTGCCAGCAGCAGGAGTAGCGGGGGGCCGCAAGAGACCCAGTACTTC.

The gene calls are TRBV6-1 and TRBJ1-5; 7 bases align to TRBD1. Germline loops: CDR1 MNHNS, CDR2 SASEGT. The CDR3 sequence is 16 residues long. V dropped 4 bases and J dropped 2; count of bases not matched to a gene: 8. The chain's CDR3 is CASSATGVGGNQPQHF. The CDR3 DNA follows: TGTGCCAGCAGTGCCACAGGGGTAGGGGGCAATCAGCCCCAGCATTTT.

This chain uses TRBV5-1 with TRBJ1-1; D call uncertain. CDR1 is SGHRS, CDR2 YFSETQ, per germline. The ends were cut back, 0 bases at V and 1 base at J, with 7 bases in the middle. The CDR3 is 14 residues long. CDR3 sequence reads: CASSLVPANTEAFF. CDR3 bases: TGCGCCAGCAGCTTGGTACCAGCGAACACTGAAGCTTTCTTT.

This chain's CDR3 is CASSPDGARVTEAFF. The CDR3, as DNA: TGCGCCAGCAGCCCGGATGGGGCAAGAGTCACTGAAGCTTTCTTT. V and J are TRBV5-1 and TRBJ1-1; weak D call: TRBD1 (5 bases). Looked up from germline, CDR1 is SGHRS and CDR2 is YFSETQ. The CDR3 has 15 residues. V was trimmed by 4 bases and J by 4 bases, leaving 17 bases between them. Using reference TRBV5-1 and TRBJ1-1 for the parts outside the CDR3, the full variable domain is KAGVTQTPRYLIKTRGQQVTLSCSPISGHRSVSWYQQTPGQGLQFLFEYFSETQRNKGNFPGRFSGRQFSNSRSEMNVSTLELGDSALYLCASSPDGARVTEAFFGQGTRLTVV.

V and J are TRBV5-1 and TRBJ2-3, with a tentative D call TRBD1 (6 bases). Germline loops: CDR1 SGHRS, CDR2 YFSETQ. The CDR3 length is 15 residues. Trimming removed 6 bases at V and 4 bases at J, with 18 bases between. DNA of the CDR3: TGCGCCAGCACTGTTGGACCGGGACAATCAGATACGCAGTATTTT. Its translation: CASTVGPGQSDTQYF.

This clonotype was counted a few times. The chain joins TRBV2 to TRBJ1-2; D is perhaps TRBD1 (6 bases). Trimming stripped 6 bases from V and 2 bases from J, with 13 bases between. Germline loops: CDR1 SNHLY, CDR2 FYNNEI. There are 14 residues in the CDR3. This chain's CDR3 is CASSADRYNYGYTF. CDR3 nucleotide sequence: TGTGCCAGCAGCGCCGACAGGTACAACTATGGCTACACCTTC.

The gene calls are TRBV6-1 and TRBJ1-2, with 10 bases fitting TRBD1. Per germline, CDR1 MNHNS and CDR2 SASEGT. There are 15 residues in the CDR3. V shed 6 bases, J shed 5 bases, and the junction held 9 bases outside the gene matches. This chain's CDR3 is CASSLNTGQGYGYTF. CDR3 nucleotide sequence: TGTGCCAGCAGCCTCAACACGGGACAGGGGTATGGCTACACCTTC.

DNA of the CDR3: TGCGCCAGCACCGGGGCCTACCCCGATTCACCCCTCCACTTT. Translation: CASTGAYPDSPLHF. The rearrangement uses TRBV5-1 and TRBJ1-6; D perhaps matches TRBD1 (5 bases). Germline CDR1 reads SGHRS; CDR2 reads YFSETQ. Trimming shortened V by 6 bases and J by 8 bases, and 15 bases separated the two germline ends. The CDR3 spans 14 residues.

This sequence joins TRBV29-1 and TRBJ1-1; D gene unclear. The CDR3 contains 11 residues. CDR1 and CDR2 from the germline V gene are SQVTM and ANQGSEA. The V and J ends lost 4 bases and 5 bases respectively, with 8 bases between them. CDR3 DNA sequence: TGCAGCGTTGGGGGTCGGACTGAAGCTTTCTTT. Amino acid sequence: CSVGGRTEAFF.

This clonotype was observed at least ten times. The chain carries TRBV11-2 and TRBJ2-3, with D perhaps matching TRBD1 or TRBD2 (6 bases each). Trimming took 8 bases from V and 6 from J, leaving 18 bases between them. Germline V lookup: CDR1 SGHAT, CDR2 FQNNGV. This CDR3 has 14 amino acids. The DNA of the CDR3 is TGTGCCAGCCGCCCTATCGGGGGCCGGGATACGCAGTATTTT. It encodes CASRPIGGRDTQYF. Drawing the rest from reference TRBV11-2 and TRBJ2-3, the complete variable domain is EAGVAQSPRYKIIEKRQSVAFWCNPISGHATLYWYQQILGQGPKLLIQFQNNGVVDDSQLPKDRFSAERLKGVDSTLKIQPAKLEDSAVYLCASRPIGGRDTQYFGPGTRLTVL.

V gene TRBV20-1 combines with J gene TRBJ2-1; perhaps TRBD2 as D (6 bases). CDR1 is DFQATT, CDR2 SNEGSKA, per germline (reference sequence). This CDR3 spans 14 amino acids. Trimming took off 5 bases at V and 0 bases at J, with 11 bases between the two ends. Here the CDR3 DNA reads TGCAGTGCTCGGCTAGCGAGCTCCTACAATGAGCAGTTCTTC. Translated: CSARLASSYNEQFF.

The V and J genes are TRBV5-1 and TRBJ1-1; D is undetermined. The CDR3 totals 12 residues. V shed 1 base and J shed 10 bases, with 11 bases lying between them. In germline, CDR1 is SGHRS, CDR2 YFSETQ. CDR3 residues: CASSLSREPAFF. In DNA, the CDR3 is TGCGCCAGCAGCTTGTCTCGAGAGCCAGCTTTCTTT.

The chain couples TRBV20-1 to TRBJ2-1; maybe TRBD2 (6 bases). CDR1 is DFQATT, CDR2 SNEGSKA, per germline (reference sequence). The CDR3 runs to 13 residues. V lost 6 bases and J lost 5, with 14 bases in between. Here the CDR3 DNA reads TGCAGTGCAATGCGGGGATTTAACAATGAGCAGTTCTTC. Translation gives CSAMRGFNNEQFF.

The chain links TRBV10-3 to TRBJ2-7, with D maybe TRBD2 (6 bases). With 3 bases removed from V and 6 bases from J, the gap between germline ends came to 12 bases. The CDR3 has 13 amino acids. CDR1 and CDR2 (germline): ENHRY, SYGVKD. CDR3 nucleotides: TGTGCCATCAGTGAACGGGAGCGCGGCGAGCAGTACTTC. Translating it yields CAISERERGEQYF.

This clonotype was picked up a small number of times. This chain uses TRBV29-1 with TRBJ2-1; TRBD1 is a possible D gene (5 bases). Per germline, CDR1 SQVTM and CDR2 ANQGSEA. This CDR3 spans 12 amino acids. Trimming left V 6 bases short and J 8 bases short, with 14 bases between. The CDR3 protein is CSVGHAPDEQFF. CDR3 bases: TGCAGCGTCGGACACGCCCCCGATGAGCAGTTCTTC.

CDR3 DNA sequence: TGCAGTGCTAGGAGGGAGGCAGGGAATCAGCCCCAGCATTTT. Protein: CSARREAGNQPQHF. V and J are TRBV20-1 and TRBJ1-5; the D gene is possibly TRBD1 (5 bases). CDR1 DFQATT and CDR2 SNEGSKA come from the germline V gene (reference sequence). This CDR3 is built from 14 residues. Trimming left V 3 bases short and J 4 bases short, with 13 bases between.

This clonotype turned up a few times. The chain recombines TRBV12-3 or TRBV12-4 with TRBJ1-2; TRBD1 is a possible D gene (5 bases). V gave up 7 bases and J gave up 4 bases, with 13 bases separating them. The CDR3 spans 13 residues. CDR3 in amino acids: CASNPGPSYGYTF. CDR3 DNA sequence: TGTGCCAGCAACCCGGGGCCATCCTATGGCTACACCTTC.